A single sample gave rise to the 21 T cell receptor beta chains below, sequenced in a study of blood T cell repertoires in COVID-19. Profiled with immunoSEQ multiplex PCR; TCRdb holds only in-frame clones, not every one. The sample holds about 170,000 clones, 80% to 90% seen once. Sequencing used peripheral blood. Source of these receptors: a middle-aged man who had recovered from COVID-19.

The chain has TRBV5-6 and TRBJ2-5; D uncertain. Trimming took off 0 bases at V and 11 bases at J, with 11 bases between the two ends. The CDR3 is 12 amino acids. Germline-derived CDR1 and CDR2 are SGHDT and YYEEEE. The chain's CDR3 is CASSLGLGRQYF. CDR3 nucleotides: TGTGCCAGCAGCTTGGGACTCGGAAGGCAGTACTTC.

V is TRBV29-1 and J is TRBJ1-1; 9 positions match TRBD1. The CDR3 spans 15 residues. The V gene's germline CDR1 is SQVTM and CDR2 ANQGSEA. The V gene end was trimmed by 5 bases and the J gene end by 11 bases; junction bases not matched to a gene: 18. As DNA, the CDR3 is TGCAGCGTTCGAAGGGGGACAGGGACCTACAATGGGGCTTTCTTT. It codes for CSVRRGTGTYNGAFF.

The table lists this clone with a count of one. V is TRBV7-9 and J is TRBJ1-1; the D gene is possibly TRBD1 (6 bases). Trimming cost V 3 bases and J 6 bases, with 29 bases left between them. Germline V gene lookup returns CDR1 SEHNR and CDR2 FQNEAQ (reference sequence). The CDR3 length is 19 residues. CDR3 residues: CASSFFRGGPWAAGAEAFF. CDR3 nucleotide sequence: TGTGCCAGCAGCTTTTTTAGGGGGGGACCTTGGGCCGCCGGCGCTGAAGCTTTCTTT.

V usage is TRBV5-1 and J usage is TRBJ2-2, with D uncertain. CDR1 SGHRS and CDR2 YFSETQ come from the germline V gene. V was cut by 0 bases and J by 5 bases, with 8 bases left in between. The CDR3 spans 14 residues. The CDR3 region is CASSLALGTGELFF. The CDR3 nucleotides are TGCGCCAGCAGCTTGGCCCTCGGGACCGGGGAGCTGTTTTTT.

The chain has TRBV11-3 and TRBJ2-5; 9 bases fit TRBD1. The CDR3 is 14 amino acids. In germline, CDR1 is SGHNT, CDR2 YENEEA. V lost 7 bases to trimming and J lost 5 bases; unmatched junction nucleotides: 8. The DNA for the CDR3 is TGTGCCAGCACCTCCGGGACAGGGTTGGAGACCCAGTACTTC. Translating gives CASTSGTGLETQYF.

Points on this clone: An end of the junction differs from the germline gene, which may be a read error. The V call is TRBV7-2, the J call TRBJ1-3; D gene ambiguous. The CDR3 is 15 amino acids. Germline CDR1 and CDR2: SGHTA and FQGNSA. The CDR3 DNA follows: TGTGCCAGCAGCTTATCGTGGCCAGATGGAGACACCATATATTTT. It encodes CASSLSWPDGDTIYF.

V usage is TRBV5-1 and J usage is TRBJ1-2; D possibly corresponds to TRBD1 (5 bases). Trimming took 4 bases from V and 1 from J, leaving 8 bases between them. The CDR3 runs 13 residues. Germline loops: CDR1 SGHRS, CDR2 YFSETQ. CDR3 amino acids: CASSGGDNYGYTF. The CDR3 DNA reads as TGCGCCAGCAGCGGGGGGGATAACTATGGCTACACCTTC.

This chain joins TRBV5-1 and TRBJ1-6; no clear D. This CDR3 has 15 residues. Germline V lookup: CDR1 SGHRS, CDR2 YFSETQ. The germline V and J ends were trimmed by 7 bases and 0 bases, with 11 bases remaining between them. The CDR3 DNA reads as TGCGCCAGCGCGCGGGAGTCCTCCTATAATTCACCCCTCCACTTT. Its protein product is CASARESSYNSPLHF.

V usage is TRBV6-6 and J usage is TRBJ2-1, with no clear D. Trimming took 5 bases from V and 0 from J, leaving 8 bases between them. The length of the CDR3 is 14 residues. The germline V gene encodes CDR1 MNHNY and CDR2 SVGAGI (reference sequence). As DNA, the CDR3 is TGTGCCAGCAGTGAGGTTAGCTCCTACAATGAGCAGTTCTTC. Translating gives CASSEVSSYNEQFF.

The chain carries TRBV6-1 and TRBJ2-1, with 7 bases fitting TRBD2. CDR3 length: 15 residues. Per germline, CDR1 MNHNS and CDR2 SASEGT. The trim removed 2 bases at V and 4 bases at J, leaving 5 bases unmatched. CDR3 amino acids: CASSELQGLYNEQFF. The DNA for the CDR3 is TGTGCCAGCAGTGAACTGCAGGGACTATACAATGAGCAGTTCTTC.

This sequence joins TRBV4-2 and TRBJ1-2, with D tentatively TRBD1 (6 bases). Germline V gives CDR1 LGHNA, CDR2 YNFKEQ. Trimming took off 4 bases at V and 6 bases at J, with 18 bases between the two ends. The CDR3 loop spans 15 amino acids. The CDR3 is CASSLEQRGTDGYTF. The DNA of the CDR3 is TGTGCCAGCAGCCTAGAGCAGAGGGGGACGGATGGCTACACCTTC.

This clone was picked up a small number of times. The chain recombines TRBV6-1 with TRBJ2-7; D perhaps matches TRBD1 (6 bases). Germline lookup yields CDR1 MNHNS and CDR2 SASEGT. This CDR3 has 15 amino acids. Trimming removed 0 bases at V and 0 bases at J, with 9 bases between. The CDR3 region has the DNA TGTGCCAGCAGTGAAGCCCTGGACAGCTCCTACGAGCAGTACTTC. It specifies CASSEALDSSYEQYF.

The CDR3 spells CASRGTLGQGAQYF. The CDR3 bases are TGTGCCAGCAGGGGGACACTGGGACAGGGGGCGCAGTATTTT. The chain employs TRBV27 and TRBJ2-3; TRBD1 aligns across 11 bases. CDR3 length equals 14 residues. V shed 6 bases, J shed 10 bases, and the junction held 9 bases outside the gene matches. In germline, CDR1 is MNHEY, CDR2 SMNVEV (reference sequence).

This CDR3 reads CASSLGQGYTGELFF. In DNA form, the CDR3 reads TGTGCCAGCAGCTTGGGACAGGGGTACACCGGGGAGCTGTTTTTT. V is TRBV5-5 and J is TRBJ2-2, with 8 bases aligning to TRBD1. Germline lookup yields CDR1 SGHKS and CDR2 YYEKEE (reference sequence). CDR3 size: 15 residues. V shed 0 bases, J shed 3 bases, and the junction held 1 base outside the gene matches.

The genes are TRBV19 and TRBJ2-7, with 7 bases that match TRBD1. The CDR3 has 14 residues. Losses at the gene ends were 1 base for V and 3 bases for J; bases not matched to a gene: 3. CDR1 is LNHDA and CDR2 is SQIVND in the germline V gene (reference sequence). This CDR3 reads CASSIGNRGYEQYF. CDR3 DNA: TGTGCCAGTAGTATAGGAAACAGGGGCTACGAGCAGTACTTC.

The chain combines TRBV6-2 or TRBV6-3 with TRBJ1-5; no reliable D call. V was cut by 0 bases and J by 7 bases, with 22 bases left in between. Germline V lookup: CDR1 MNHEY, CDR2 SVGEGT. This CDR3 spans 18 amino acids. This chain's CDR3 is CASSYSALGSRDNQPQHF. CDR3 bases: TGTGCCAGCAGTTACTCGGCGCTGGGGAGCCGGGATAACCAGCCCCAGCATTTT.

In this sample, this clone turned up once. This sequence joins TRBV12-5 and TRBJ2-7; 9 positions agree with TRBD1. The CDR3 sequence is 14 residues long. The J segment lost 4 bases and the V segment lost 8 bases, leaving 9 bases of the junction unmatched. The V gene's germline CDR1 is LGHNT and CDR2 FRNRAP. CDR3 in DNA: TGTGCTAGTTATCAACCCGGGACAGGGTACGAGCAGTACTTC. Translating gives CASYQPGTGYEQYF.

V gene TRBV28 combines with J gene TRBJ1-3; 7 bases are shared with TRBD1. Trimming removed 4 bases from V and 3 bases from J; junction bases left unmatched: 12. This CDR3 has 17 amino acids. Germline V lookup: CDR1 MDHEN, CDR2 SYDVKM. CDR3: CASSSPISTGFGNTIYF. As DNA, the CDR3 is TGTGCCAGCAGTTCCCCTATTTCGACAGGGTTTGGAAACACCATATATTTT.

In this sample, this clone turned up once. The chain joins TRBV7-8 to TRBJ2-1, with a weak D call TRBD2 (6 bases). The CDR3 length is 19 residues. V lost 3 bases and J 5 bases, leaving 26 bases between the germline ends. Germline loops: CDR1 SGHVS, CDR2 FQNEAQ. In DNA, the CDR3 is TGTGCCAGCAGCTTCGCCCCCCGGGACTCAGCCACGTTTCACAATGAGCAGTTCTTC. Its translation: CASSFAPRDSATFHNEQFF.

The CDR3 DNA is TGTGCCAGCTCACTAACCCAGGGATACGAGCAGTACTTC. This codes for CASSLTQGYEQYF. V gene TRBV18 combines with J gene TRBJ2-7; TRBD1 might be the D (5 bases). Between the trimmed V and J ends, which lost 4 bases and 4 bases, there was a span of 11 bases. The CDR3 consists of 13 residues. Germline lookup yields CDR1 KGHSH and CDR2 LQKENI.

The chain uses TRBV15 and TRBJ1-4, with TRBD1 matching 7 bases. Germline values: CDR1 LNHNV, CDR2 YYDKDF (reference sequence). This CDR3 is built from 18 residues. J was trimmed by 5 bases and V by 0 bases; bases with no gene match: 12. The CDR3 sequence is CATSRDRDSSIPNEKLFF. The CDR3, as DNA: TGTGCCACCAGCAGAGATAGGGACAGCTCTATACCAAATGAAAAACTGTTTTTT.